What follows describes a single T cell receptor beta chain. The data belong to a study of shared clonotypes between healthy human individuals. Samples left unsorted employed roughly 90 million PBMCs for genomic DNA. Germline CDR1 MNHEY, CDR2 SVGAGI. The CDR3 has 12 residues. Between the trimmed V and J ends, which lost 6 bases and 3 bases, there was a span of 8 bases. Libraries were prepared by immunoSEQ multiplex PCR; TCRdb keeps only in-frame clonotypes and omits some of them. The sample records 450,000 to 500,000 clones, roughly 80% being singletons. The sample consisted of PBMCs. The sequence came from a woman aged 40 to 50 in good health. Some clones in this sample may be carry-over from other donors' samples. V usage is TRBV6-5 and J usage is TRBJ2-5; possibly TRBD1 for D (5 bases). In DNA form, the CDR3 reads TGTGCCAGCAGAACGACAGAAGAGACCCAGTACTTC. Amino acid sequence: CASRTTEETQYF.